These T cell receptor beta chains were read from a single sample in a study of cytomegalovirus exposure and HLA in healthy donors. Produced via immunoSEQ multiplex PCR; TCRdb's table is partial and in-frame only. The table shows about 120,000 clones, with around three quarters occurring only once. The sample taken for sequencing was PBMCs. The receptors come from a woman under 40 in good health and CMV-seropositive. Each CDR3 is given with its conserved first and last residue.

V	J	CDR3
TRBV5-4	TRBJ2-5	CASSRAGTSGQETQYF
TRBV6-5	TRBJ2-5	CASSSGLAGVQETQYF
TRBV7-2	TRBJ2-4	CASSWVEGNIQYF
TRBV4-3	TRBJ2-3	CASSQVSGLAGDTDTQYF
TRBV6-6	TRBJ2-3	CASSYLSGSTDTQYF
TRBV4-3	TRBJ2-7	CASSREYSGRAYEQYF
TRBV11-3	TRBJ2-5	CASSLTGEETQYF
TRBV29-1	TRBJ2-7	CSVEPSPLSREQYF
TRBV5-5	TRBJ2-5	CASNRASGGYQETQYF
TRBV19	TRBJ2-5	CASSPGLAGGQETQYF
TRBV5-1	TRBJ2-5	CASSFSGTAQETQYF
TRBV10-1	TRBJ2-7	CASRGGRYEQYF
TRBV18	TRBJ2-7	CASSPPGQPEGHQQYF
TRBV5-1	TRBJ1-2	CASSLDSRQGPYGYTF
TRBV7-6	TRBJ2-7	CASSPGTYEQYF